What follows are 20 T cell receptor beta chains derived from one specimen sequenced in a study of technical replicates of blood from a handful of donors. Repertoires were generated with immunoSEQ multiplex PCR, while TCRdb's copy carries only in-frame clones and drops some. The table records about 80,000 clones, 96% of them present only once. The sample taken for sequencing was T cells isolated from PBMCs. The receptors stem from a human donor in good health.

The chain uses TRBV5-1 and TRBJ2-7, with a tentative D call TRBD2 (7 bases). Per germline, CDR1 SGHRS and CDR2 YFSETQ. The CDR3 has 17 amino acids. V was pared by 4 bases and J by 0 bases, with 20 bases between. CDR3 coding DNA: TGCGCCAGCAGCCCCCCTGGGGGGGCCCTTAACTCCTACGAGCAGTACTTC. It is translated as CASSPPGGALNSYEQYF.

The chain couples TRBV2 to TRBJ2-7, with D possibly being TRBD2 (6 bases). The CDR3 runs 14 residues. Germline V gene lookup returns CDR1 SNHLY and CDR2 FYNNEI. Trimming removed 6 bases from V and 2 bases from J, with 14 bases in between. The CDR3 reads CASSLPGGAYEQYF. CDR3 sequence (DNA): TGTGCCAGCAGCCTGCCTGGCGGGGCCTACGAGCAGTACTTC. Combining the CDR3 with reference TRBV2 and TRBJ2-7 gives the whole variable domain EPEVTQTPSHQVTQMGQEVILRCVPISNHLYFYWYRQILGQKVEFLVSFYNNEISEKSEIFDDQFSVERPDGSNFTLKIRSTKLEDSAMYFCASSLPGGAYEQYFGPGTRLTVT.

The CDR3 reads CSVRTALNTEAFF. The CDR3 region has the DNA TGCAGCGTCCGGACAGCATTGAACACTGAAGCTTTCTTT. This chain joins TRBV29-1 and TRBJ1-1; TRBD1 might be the D (6 bases). V was clipped by 6 bases and J by 0 bases, with 11 bases between them. Germline V gene lookup returns CDR1 SQVTM and CDR2 ANQGSEA. This CDR3 region has 13 residues.

The chain uses TRBV30 and TRBJ2-7; TRBD2 matches at 12 bases. In germline, CDR1 is GTSNPN, CDR2 SVGIG (reference sequence). J was trimmed by 6 bases and V by 4 bases; bases with no gene match: 7. The CDR3 is 14 amino acids. In DNA form, the CDR3 reads TGTGCCTGGAAAGGGACTAGCGGGCCGGGCGAGCAGTACTTC. Protein: CAWKGTSGPGEQYF. The variable domain in full, completed from reference TRBV30 and TRBJ2-7, reads SQTIHQWPATLVQPVGSPLSLECTVEGTSNPNLYWYRQAAGRGLQLLFYSVGIGQISSEVPQNLSASRPQDRQFILSSKKLLLSDSGFYLCAWKGTSGPGEQYFGPGTRLTVT.

The CDR3 reads CASSSGTGATGELFF. As DNA, the CDR3 is TGTGCCAGCAGTTCCGGGACAGGGGCTACCGGGGAGCTGTTTTTT. J is TRBJ2-2 and V is TRBV27; 10 bases line up with TRBD1. In germline, CDR1 is MNHEY, CDR2 SMNVEV (reference sequence). With 4 bases clipped from V and 5 bases from J, the junction kept 4 bases outside the gene matches. CDR3 size: 15 residues.

CDR3 nucleotides: TGTGCCAGCAGCGGGAGAGGCCCAGATACGCAGTATTTT. This translates into CASSGRGPDTQYF. The chain uses TRBV9 and TRBJ2-3; the D is unclear. This CDR3 is 13 amino acids long. Per the germline V gene, CDR1 is SGDLS and CDR2 is YYNGEE. Trimming pared 3 bases from V and 4 bases from J, leaving 9 bases between.

Only one count was recorded for this clone. The chain links TRBV19 to TRBJ2-7; 7 bases agree with TRBD1. Germline values: CDR1 LNHDA, CDR2 SQIVND (reference sequence). The CDR3 consists of 15 residues. V trimming: 2 bases; J trimming: 5 bases; junction bases outside the gene matches: 9. In nucleotides, the CDR3 is TGTGCCAGTAGTATAACCGACACAGGGGTGCACGAGCAGTACTTC. Translation: CASSITDTGVHEQYF.

The J gene is TRBJ2-2, the V gene TRBV6-5; D is perhaps TRBD1 (6 bases). V was shortened by 3 bases and J by 1 base, with 9 bases between the two germline ends. CDR1 is MNHEY and CDR2 is SVGAGI in the germline V gene. CDR3 length: 15 residues. CDR3 sequence reads: CASSYYRENTGELFF. The CDR3 nucleotides are TGTGCCAGCAGTTATTACAGGGAGAACACCGGGGAGCTGTTTTTT.

The CDR3 spells CASSETGTSGSVGEQYF. DNA for the CDR3: TGTGCCAGCAGTGAAACCGGGACTAGCGGGAGTGTCGGCGAGCAGTACTTC. V usage is TRBV25-1 and J usage is TRBJ2-7; 14 bases fit TRBD2. V lost 2 bases, J lost 6 bases, and 9 bases stayed unmatched. This CDR3 comprises 17 residues. CDR1 MGHDK and CDR2 SYGVNS come from the germline V gene.

This rearrangement joins TRBV5-5 to TRBJ1-1; D might be TRBD1 (5 bases). The CDR3 runs 14 residues. Germline V CDR1 and CDR2: SGHKS, YYEKEE (reference sequence). V was trimmed by 0 bases and J by 6 bases, leaving 12 bases between them. DNA for the CDR3: TGTGCCAGCAGCTTGGTGGGGGGAAGCGCTGAAGCTTTCTTT. It encodes CASSLVGGSAEAFF.

CDR3 sequence (DNA): TGTGCCAGCAGTGAAGCCTTAGCTAACTATGGCTACACCTTC. Translating it yields CASSEALANYGYTF. The V gene is TRBV6-1, the J gene TRBJ1-2; D is unresolved. V was clipped by 0 bases and J by 0 bases, with 5 bases between them. This CDR3 contains 14 residues. Germline V CDR1 and CDR2: MNHNS, SASEGT.

J is TRBJ1-4 and V is TRBV5-1; TRBD1 aligns across 10 bases. Germline values: CDR1 SGHRS, CDR2 YFSETQ. This CDR3 contains 15 residues. V was pared by 0 bases and J by 5 bases, with 1 base of the junction left unmatched. CDR3 sequence (DNA): TGCGCCAGCAGCTTGGGGGGACAGGGGAATGAAAAACTGTTTTTT. It encodes CASSLGGQGNEKLFF.

The chain recombines TRBV27 with TRBJ2-7; D is perhaps TRBD2 (6 bases). V lost 3 bases and J 6 bases, leaving 15 bases between the germline ends. There are 14 residues in the CDR3. Germline values: CDR1 MNHEY, CDR2 SMNVEV (reference sequence). The CDR3: CASSFFGGTSEQYF. The CDR3 nucleotides are TGTGCCAGCAGTTTTTTTGGGGGGACCAGCGAGCAGTACTTC.

This clone was recorded a few times. This chain connects TRBV13 to TRBJ2-2; 10 nucleotides align to TRBD2. Germline lookup yields CDR1 PRHDT and CDR2 FYEKMQ (reference sequence). V lost 3 bases and J lost 6; bases outside the gene matches: 4. The CDR3 is made up of 15 amino acids. The CDR3 region has the DNA TGTGCCAGCAGCTTTTCAGCGGGAGGGTCCGGGGAGCTGTTTTTT. Amino acid sequence: CASSFSAGGSGELFF.

The gene calls are TRBV28 and TRBJ1-1, with 9 bases that match TRBD1. The CDR3 contains 15 residues. Losses at the gene ends were 11 bases for V and 2 bases for J; bases not matched to a gene: 12. Per the germline V gene, CDR1 is MDHEN and CDR2 is SYDVKM. The CDR3 DNA reads TGTGCCTCCGACGAACAGACAGGGGGTAACACTGAAGCTTTCTTT. Translating gives CASDEQTGGNTEAFF.

This clone occurred once. One end of the junction fails to match germline, which may point to a read error. The V call is TRBV7-7, the J call TRBJ1-4, with TRBD1 identical over 9 bases. Germline CDR1 reads SSHAT; CDR2 reads FNYEAQ (reference sequence). The CDR3 is made up of 14 amino acids. The CDR3 sequence is CASSLGTGNEKLFF. DNA for the CDR3: TGTGCTAGCAGCTTAGGGACAGGGAATGAAAAACTGTTTTTT.

This rearrangement joins TRBV5-1 to TRBJ2-1; a possible D gene is TRBD1 (6 bases). This CDR3 has 13 residues. The V and J ends lost 1 base and 8 bases respectively, with 10 bases between them. CDR1 and CDR2 from the germline V gene are SGHRS and YFSETQ. Written as DNA, the CDR3 is TGCGCCAGCAGCTTGACAGGGCCCGATGAGCAGTTCTTC. Protein sequence: CASSLTGPDEQFF.

V and J are TRBV10-3 and TRBJ1-3; tentatively, D is TRBD1 (6 bases). The CDR3 runs 16 residues. V was clipped by 7 bases and J by 0 bases, with 16 bases between them. Germline V lookup: CDR1 ENHRY, CDR2 SYGVKD. CDR3 region: CAITEGDQLSGNTIYF. CDR3 bases: TGTGCCATCACCGAGGGGGACCAACTCTCTGGAAACACCATATATTTT.

V usage is TRBV28 and J usage is TRBJ1-2, with no clear D. Per germline, CDR1 MDHEN and CDR2 SYDVKM. The CDR3 contains 13 residues. The V and J ends lost 7 bases and 3 bases respectively, with 12 bases between them. The CDR3 here is CASTPQVHYGYTF. The DNA of the CDR3 is TGTGCCAGCACCCCGCAGGTTCACTATGGCTACACCTTC.

CDR3: CAGGQGMNTEAFF. CDR3 DNA sequence: TGTGCCGGAGGACAGGGAATGAACACTGAAGCTTTCTTT. V and J are TRBV2 and TRBJ1-1; 8 positions match TRBD1. Germline V gene sequence: CDR1 SNHLY, CDR2 FYNNEI. The CDR3 spans 13 residues. Losses at the gene ends were 11 bases for V and 0 bases for J; bases not matched to a gene: 5.